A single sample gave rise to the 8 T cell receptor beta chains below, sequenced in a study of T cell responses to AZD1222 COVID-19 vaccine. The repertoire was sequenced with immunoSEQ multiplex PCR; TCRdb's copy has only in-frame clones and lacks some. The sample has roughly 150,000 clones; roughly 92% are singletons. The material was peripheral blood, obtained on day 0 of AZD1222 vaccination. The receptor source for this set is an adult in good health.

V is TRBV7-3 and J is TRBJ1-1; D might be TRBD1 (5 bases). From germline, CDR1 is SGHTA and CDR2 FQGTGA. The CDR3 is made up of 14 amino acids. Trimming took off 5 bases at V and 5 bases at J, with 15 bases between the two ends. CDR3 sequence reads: CASSQNGGVTEAFF. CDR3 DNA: TGTGCCAGCAGCCAAAATGGGGGTGTAACTGAAGCTTTCTTT.

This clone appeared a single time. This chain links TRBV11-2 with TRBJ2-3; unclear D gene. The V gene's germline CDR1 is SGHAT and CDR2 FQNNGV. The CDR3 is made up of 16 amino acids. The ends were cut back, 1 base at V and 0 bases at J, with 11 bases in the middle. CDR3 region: CASSLVRLSSTDTQYF. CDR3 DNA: TGTGCCAGCAGCTTAGTTAGACTCTCTAGCACAGATACGCAGTATTTT.

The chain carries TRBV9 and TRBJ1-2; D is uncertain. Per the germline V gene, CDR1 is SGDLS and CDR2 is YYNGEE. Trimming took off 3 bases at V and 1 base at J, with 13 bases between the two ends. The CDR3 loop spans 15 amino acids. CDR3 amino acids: CASSAPLAHNYGYTF. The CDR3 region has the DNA TGTGCCAGCAGCGCCCCGTTGGCTCATAACTATGGCTACACCTTC.

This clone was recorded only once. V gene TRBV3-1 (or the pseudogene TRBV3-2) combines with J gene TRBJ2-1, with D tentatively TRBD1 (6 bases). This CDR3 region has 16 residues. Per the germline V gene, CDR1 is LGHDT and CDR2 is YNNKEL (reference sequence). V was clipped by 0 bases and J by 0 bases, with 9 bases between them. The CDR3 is CASSQEGGSSYNEQFF. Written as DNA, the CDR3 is TGTGCCAGCAGCCAAGAAGGGGGTAGCTCCTACAATGAGCAGTTCTTC.

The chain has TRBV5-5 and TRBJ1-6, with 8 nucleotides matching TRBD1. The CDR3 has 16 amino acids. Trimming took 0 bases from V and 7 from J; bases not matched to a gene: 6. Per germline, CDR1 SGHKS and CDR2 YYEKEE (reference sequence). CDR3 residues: CASSLVPRTGNSPLHF. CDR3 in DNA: TGTGCCAGCAGCTTGGTGCCCCGGACAGGGAATTCACCCCTCCACTTT.

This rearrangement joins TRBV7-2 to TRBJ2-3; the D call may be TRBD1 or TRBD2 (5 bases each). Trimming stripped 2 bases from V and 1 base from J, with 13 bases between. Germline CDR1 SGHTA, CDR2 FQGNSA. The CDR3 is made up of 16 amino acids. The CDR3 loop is CASSLLPGRGTDTQYF. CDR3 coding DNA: TGTGCCAGCAGCTTACTCCCGGGACGGGGCACAGATACGCAGTATTTT.

The CDR3 DNA is TGTGCCAGCAGTCTCTTAGTTGGGGCCCCCCCTTTGTTCTTC. Its protein is CASSLLVGAPPLFF. This sequence joins TRBV6-5 and TRBJ2-1; D might be TRBD1 (5 bases). Germline V gene sequence: CDR1 MNHEY, CDR2 SVGAGI. The length of the CDR3 is 14 residues. V lost 5 bases to trimming and J lost 15 bases, with 23 bases between them.

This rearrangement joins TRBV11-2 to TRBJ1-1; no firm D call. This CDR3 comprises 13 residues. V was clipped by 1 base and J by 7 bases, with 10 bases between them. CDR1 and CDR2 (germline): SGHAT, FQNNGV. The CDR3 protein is CASSLVSGLEAFF. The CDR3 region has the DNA TGTGCCAGCAGCTTAGTGTCCGGGCTTGAAGCTTTCTTT.